What follows describes a single T cell receptor beta chain. Its antigen is unknown. This entry belongs to a study of siplizumab effects on memory and regulatory T cells. Overall study results and limits: Naive T cells looked more diverse than memory cells and looked like major alloresponse contributors.

Assays examined roughly 100,000 TCR templates per sample. Assay used: immunoSEQ multiplex PCR; TCRdb lists only in-frame clones, some missing. The table includes about 72,000 clones, 91% detected once. Germline CDR1 is LNHDA and CDR2 is SQIVND (reference sequence). V lost 5 bases, J lost 6 bases, and 17 bases lay in between. The CDR3 contains 15 residues. The receptor was isolated from a human donor in good health. V is TRBV19 and J is TRBJ2-1; D perhaps matches TRBD2 (6 bases). Material: CD8+ T cells sorted from blood. The DNA of the CDR3 is TGTGCCAGTAGTGCCCTGCCGGGACTCGTCAATGAGCAGTTCTTC. Protein: CASSALPGLVNEQFF.